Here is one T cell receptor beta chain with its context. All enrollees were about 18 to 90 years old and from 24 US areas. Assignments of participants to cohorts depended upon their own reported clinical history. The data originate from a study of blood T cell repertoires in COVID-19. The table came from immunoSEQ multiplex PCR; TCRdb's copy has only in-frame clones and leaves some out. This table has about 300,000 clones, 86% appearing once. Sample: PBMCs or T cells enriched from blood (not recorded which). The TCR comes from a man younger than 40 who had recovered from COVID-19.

CDR3 nucleotides: TGTGCCAGTAGCCTTGACAGAAACTATGGCTACACCTTC. It translates to CASSLDRNYGYTF. The chain carries TRBV19 and TRBJ1-2; maybe TRBD1 (5 bases). This CDR3 spans 13 amino acids. V gave up 6 bases and J gave up 2 bases, with 10 bases separating them. Germline CDR1 is LNHDA and CDR2 is SQIVND (reference sequence).